The 6 T cell receptor beta chains below all came from one sample that was sequenced in a study of T cell responses to AZD1222 COVID-19 vaccine. Here immunoSEQ multiplex PCR was the method, and the copy in TCRdb shows in-frame clones only, minus some. The data show approximately 75,000 clones, around 87% seen once. The sample in question was peripheral blood, obtained 28 days after the second AZD1222 dose. The origin of the receptors is an adult who received the AZD1222 COVID-19 vaccine.

The rearrangement links TRBV10-2 to TRBJ1-3, with D possibly matching TRBD1 (6 bases). The V and J ends lost 6 bases and 5 bases respectively, with 8 bases between them. CDR1 and CDR2 (germline): WSHSY, SAAADI. This CDR3 is built from 12 residues. The CDR3 spells CASRDSRNTIYF. CDR3 bases: TGCGCCAGCAGGGACAGCAGAAACACCATATATTTT.

The rearrangement uses TRBV5-6 and TRBJ1-3; D uncertain. CDR1 is SGHDT, CDR2 YYEEEE, per germline. The length of the CDR3 is 11 residues. Between the trimmed V and J ends, which lost 8 bases and 8 bases, there was a span of 11 bases. This CDR3 is CASNFRDTIYF. The CDR3 DNA follows: TGTGCCAGTAACTTTCGGGACACCATATATTTT.

This clone was counted only a few times. V gene TRBV19 combines with J gene TRBJ1-5; D ambiguous. In germline, CDR1 is LNHDA, CDR2 SQIVND (reference sequence). The CDR3 extends over 13 amino acids. V was clipped by 5 bases and J by 5 bases, with 10 bases between them. The CDR3 protein is CASSVYTDQPQHF. DNA for the CDR3: TGTGCCAGTAGTGTATACACCGATCAGCCCCAGCATTTT.

The chain is built from TRBV7-9 and TRBJ1-6; 8 bases map to TRBD1. CDR1 is SEHNR, CDR2 FQNEAQ, per germline (reference sequence). The CDR3 totals 14 residues. V was pared by 6 bases and J by 8 bases, with 6 bases of the junction left unmatched. The CDR3 DNA sequence: TGTGCCAGCAGAGAGACAGGGGAGGATTCACCCCTCCACTTT. Translation gives CASRETGEDSPLHF.

For the CDR3, the DNA is TGTGCCAGCGCCTTGCTGTCCGCCCAGTACTTC. Translating gives CASALLSAQYF. V usage is TRBV2 and J usage is TRBJ2-4; D gene uncertain. CDR1 SNHLY and CDR2 FYNNEI come from the germline V gene. CDR3 length equals 11 residues. V was cut by 8 bases and J by 13 bases, with 15 bases left in between.

The chain recombines TRBV28 with TRBJ2-1, with D unresolved. Trimming pared 2 bases from V and 8 bases from J, leaving 4 bases between. Germline V lookup: CDR1 MDHEN, CDR2 SYDVKM. The CDR3 totals 11 residues. The CDR3 region has the DNA TGTGCCAGCAGTTTAGTCGATGAGCAGTTCTTC. Translated, it gives CASSLVDEQFF.